These 21 T cell receptor beta chains were all obtained from the same sample, sequenced in a study of blood T cell repertoires in COVID-19. Produced via immunoSEQ multiplex PCR; TCRdb's table is partial and in-frame only. The sample consists of approximately 48,000 clones, roughly 85% of them appearing once. The sample taken for sequencing was peripheral blood. These TCRs come from a man between 60 and 75 years old with acute or convalescent COVID-19.

The rearrangement uses TRBV5-1 and TRBJ2-7; 9 positions match TRBD1. The CDR3 loop spans 16 amino acids. V dropped 3 bases and J dropped 5; count of bases not matched to a gene: 12. Germline V gene data show CDR1 as SGHRS and CDR2 as YFSETQ. The CDR3 DNA sequence: TGCGCCAGCAGCTCCCACCCGGGACAGGGTCGAAACGAGCAGTACTTC. Encoded protein: CASSSHPGQGRNEQYF.

This clone was detected a few times. The rearrangement joins TRBV29-1 to TRBJ2-1; 9 bases align to TRBD1. Looked up from germline, CDR1 is SQVTM and CDR2 is ANQGSEA. This CDR3 spans 10 amino acids. The trim removed 5 bases at V and 15 bases at J, leaving 5 bases unmatched. DNA of the CDR3: TGCAGCGTTTACAGGGGGCGGGCGTTCTTC. Protein: CSVYRGRAFF.

J is TRBJ2-6 and V is TRBV25-1; 7 nucleotides line up with TRBD2. V dropped 4 bases and J dropped 2; count of bases not matched to a gene: 2. Germline V gene data show CDR1 as MGHDK and CDR2 as SYGVNS. The CDR3 is 15 residues long. DNA of the CDR3: TGTGCCAGCAGTGGGGGAGGGGCTGGGGCCAACGTCCTGACTTTC. This encodes CASSGGGAGANVLTF. Full variable domain (remainder filled in from reference TRBV25-1 and TRBJ2-6): EADIYQTPRYLVIGTGKKITLECSQTMGHDKMYWYQQDPGMELHLIHYSYGVNSTEKGDLSSESTVSRIRTEHFPLTLESARPSHTSQYLCASSGGGAGANVLTFGAGSRLTVL.

This clone has more than one count but fewer than ten. The chain carries TRBV11-2 and TRBJ2-2, with 7 bases aligning to TRBD1. The CDR3 is 16 residues long. The J segment lost 0 bases and the V segment lost 3 bases, leaving 4 bases of the junction unmatched. Germline assignment: CDR1 SGHAT and CDR2 FQNNGV. This CDR3 reads CASSLNRGPNTGELFF. For the CDR3, the DNA is TGTGCCAGCAGCTTGAACAGGGGACCGAACACCGGGGAGCTGTTTTTT.

This rearrangement joins TRBV2 to TRBJ1-3; a possible D gene is TRBD1 (6 bases). The CDR3 has 14 amino acids. The germline CDR1 and CDR2 sequences are SNHLY and FYNNEI. Deletions cut 5 bases from V and 2 bases from J, with 10 bases between. CDR3 in DNA: TGTGCCAGCAGTTCCGCAGGGGCTGGAAACACCATATATTTT. Translated: CASSSAGAGNTIYF.

The gene calls are TRBV7-2 and TRBJ2-3, with unresolved D. Between the trimmed V and J ends, which lost 3 bases and 6 bases, there was a span of 10 bases. The germline V gene encodes CDR1 SGHTA and CDR2 FQGNSA. CDR3 length: 13 amino acids. DNA of the CDR3: TGTGCCAGCAGCTTGAGTTTTTCCGATACGCAGTATTTT. It is translated as CASSLSFSDTQYF.

This rearrangement joins TRBV9 to TRBJ2-7; 8 bases are shared with TRBD1. V lost 0 bases, J lost 3 bases, and 8 bases stayed unmatched. The CDR3 loop spans 16 amino acids. In germline, CDR1 is SGDLS, CDR2 YYNGEE. The CDR3 DNA is TGTGCCAGCAGCGTAGGAGGGACAGGCCTATACTACGAGCAGTACTTC. Translating it yields CASSVGGTGLYYEQYF. The full variable domain, in which reference TRBV9 and TRBJ2-7 provide the parts outside the CDR3, is DSGVTQTPKHLITATGQRVTLRCSPRSGDLSVYWYQQSLDQGLQFLIQYYNGEERAKGNILERFSAQQFPDLHSELNLSSLELGDSALYFCASSVGGTGLYYEQYFGPGTRLTVT.

V and J are TRBV7-2 and TRBJ1-4; D gene unclear. Trimming took off 4 bases at V and 7 bases at J, with 13 bases between the two ends. The CDR3 covers 14 residues. Germline V gene lookup returns CDR1 SGHTA and CDR2 FQGNSA. The CDR3 sequence: CASSWMDGSEKLFF. In DNA, the CDR3 is TGTGCCAGCAGCTGGATGGACGGGAGTGAAAAACTGTTTTTT.

Only one count was recorded for this clone. The chain carries TRBV21-1 and TRBJ2-5; the D call of TRBD1 is as the table states it, not checked on the DNA. TRBV21-1 is an annotated pseudogene. This CDR3 spans 13 amino acids. The CDR3 protein is CASLGTAQETQYF. In nucleotides, the CDR3 is TGTGCCAGCCTTGGGACAGCTCAAGAGACCCAGTACTTC.

J is TRBJ2-1 and V is TRBV27; 8 bases map to TRBD2. J gave up 4 bases and V 3 bases, and 2 bases lay outside the gene matches. CDR1 MNHEY and CDR2 SMNVEV come from the germline V gene (reference sequence). The CDR3 has 14 amino acids. The CDR3 DNA reads as TGTGCCAGCAGTTTGATAGCGGGGTACAATGAGCAGTTCTTC. Its translation: CASSLIAGYNEQFF.

This clone was seen only once. This rearrangement joins TRBV18 to TRBJ1-1, with D possibly TRBD1 on 5 matching bases. The V gene's germline CDR1 is KGHSH and CDR2 LQKENI. The CDR3 spans 14 residues. Trimming took off 3 bases at V and 4 bases at J, with 12 bases between the two ends. DNA for the CDR3: TGTGCCAGCTCACCGACGGTCGGGGGCACTGAAGCTTTCTTT. It encodes CASSPTVGGTEAFF.

This clone has just a few counts. The J gene is TRBJ1-1, the V gene TRBV9; the D gene is possibly TRBD1 (5 bases). Per the germline V gene, CDR1 is SGDLS and CDR2 is YYNGEE. Trimming removed 4 bases at V and 7 bases at J, with 11 bases between. This CDR3 has 12 residues. This CDR3 is CASSSGASEAFF. The DNA for the CDR3 is TGTGCCAGCAGCTCTGGGGCCAGTGAAGCTTTCTTT. The entire variable domain, with the rest obtained from reference TRBV9 and TRBJ1-1, is as follows: DSGVTQTPKHLITATGQRVTLRCSPRSGDLSVYWYQQSLDQGLQFLIQYYNGEERAKGNILERFSAQQFPDLHSELNLSSLELGDSALYFCASSSGASEAFFGQGTRLTVV.

The V gene is TRBV11-3, the J gene TRBJ2-1; D perhaps matches TRBD2 (5 bases). The V end was cut by 4 bases, the J end by 9 bases, with 19 bases between. This CDR3 spans 15 amino acids. Germline values: CDR1 SGHNT, CDR2 YENEEA. CDR3: CASSSNGRGQSEQFF. The CDR3 coding sequence is TGTGCCAGCAGCTCAAACGGTCGAGGGCAGAGTGAGCAGTTCTTC.

The J gene is TRBJ2-5, the V gene TRBV18; possible D gene TRBD1, 5 bases. The length of the CDR3 is 13 residues. Germline loops: CDR1 KGHSH, CDR2 LQKENI. V lost 1 base and J 2 bases, leaving 5 bases between the germline ends. CDR3 DNA: TGTGCCAGCTCACCACAGGGGCAAGAGACCCAGTACTTC. Translated, it gives CASSPQGQETQYF.

Only one count was recorded for this clone. The J gene is TRBJ2-1, the V gene TRBV19; D perhaps matches TRBD2 (6 bases). The CDR3 is 9 amino acids. Per the germline V gene, CDR1 is LNHDA and CDR2 is SQIVND (reference sequence). Deletions cut 11 bases from V and 8 bases from J, with 7 bases between. The CDR3, as DNA: TGTGCCGGAGGGGATGAGCAGTTCTTC. This codes for CAGGDEQFF.

On this clone: The conserved phenylalanine or tryptophan is not found at the CDR3 terminus, so this likely reflects a read error. The DNA is omitted, as the CDR3 cannot be located on it reliably, and the CDR3 follows TCRdb's listing. The V call is TRBV7-9, the J call TRBJ1-2; the table assigns TRBD1, which was not confirmed against the DNA. Germline CDR1 reads SEHNR; CDR2 reads FQNEAQ (reference sequence). The CDR3 adds up to 12 amino acids, both ends counted. The CDR3 is CASSLVDRIRFA.

This chain connects TRBV5-6 to TRBJ1-4; weak D call: TRBD1 (5 bases). Germline assignment: CDR1 SGHDT and CDR2 YYEEEE. Deletions cut 1 base from V and 3 bases from J, with 13 bases between. This CDR3 has 16 residues. The CDR3 DNA reads TGTGCCAGCAGCTTGCGGGGGGTTAGCCCTAATGAAAAACTGTTTTTT. Its protein is CASSLRGVSPNEKLFF.

The chain employs TRBV30 and TRBJ2-7; possible D gene TRBD2, 5 bases. Germline V gives CDR1 GTSNPN, CDR2 SVGIG (reference sequence). Trimming left V 2 bases short and J 5 bases short, with 13 bases between. CDR3 size: 13 residues. The CDR3 loop is CAWSPYSDNEQYF. CDR3 DNA sequence: TGTGCCTGGAGTCCATATAGCGATAACGAGCAGTACTTC.

The chain carries TRBV6-2 or TRBV6-3 and TRBJ1-1; D is unclear. Germline CDR1 is MNHEY and CDR2 is SVGEGT. V dropped 2 bases and J dropped 8 bases, with 15 bases sitting between them. The CDR3 consists of 14 residues. For the CDR3, the DNA is TGTGCCAGCAGTTACCCCCCCCAGGTTGTCGAAGCTTTCTTT. This gives the protein CASSYPPQVVEAFF.

The rearrangement uses TRBV28 and TRBJ1-2, with D possibly TRBD1 on 6 matching bases. The V and J ends lost 3 bases and 5 bases respectively, with 10 bases between them. Germline assignment: CDR1 MDHEN and CDR2 SYDVKM. CDR3 length equals 13 residues. CDR3 region: CASSLRGQYGYTF. DNA for the CDR3: TGTGCCAGCAGTTTGCGAGGACAGTATGGCTACACCTTC.

This chain uses TRBV20-1 with TRBJ1-6; D uncertain. The V gene's germline CDR1 is DFQATT and CDR2 SNEGSKA (reference sequence). This CDR3 contains 14 residues. Trimming removed 3 bases from V and 7 bases from J, with 13 bases in between. In DNA form, the CDR3 reads TGCAGTGCTAGTTCGGGTTTGTTCAATTCACCCCTCCACTTT. Translating it yields CSASSGLFNSPLHF.